This T cell receptor (beta chain) was observed in a study of blood T cell repertoires in COVID-19. Study summary: From T cells, B-cell-depleted T cells, or PBMCs came the material, which was cDNA or gDNA.

As originally analysed: Reference gene primer amplification gave nucleated cell count estimates. The table came from immunoSEQ multiplex PCR; TCRdb's copy has only in-frame clones and leaves some out. V, J and clone size reflect that table, while D and trimming were determined from the DNA. The table shows 65,000 to 90,000 clones, with 70% to 85% occurring only once. Per germline, CDR1 MDHEN and CDR2 SYDVKM. The CDR3 consists of 13 residues. V was clipped by 8 bases and J by 7 bases, with 17 bases between them. The J gene is TRBJ1-2, the V gene TRBV28; tentatively, D is TRBD1 (6 bases). The sequencing input was peripheral blood. The clonotype originates from an older woman with acute or convalescent COVID-19. CDR3 in amino acids: CASLLGGRGGYTF. For the CDR3, the DNA is TGTGCCAGCCTTCTGGGGGGGCGCGGTGGCTACACCTTC.